The 14 T cell receptor beta chains below all came from one sample that was sequenced in a study of vaccination effects on CD4 cells after COVID-19. Their cognate antigens are unknown. TCRdb's copy holds only in-frame clones and misses some; the assay was immunoSEQ multiplex PCR. The sample holds approximately 31,000 clones, around 74% seen once. Culture lasted about ten days before CD4+ T cell isolation. The participants, recipients of two vaccine doses, got either BNT162b2 or mRNA-1273. Specimen: CD4+ T cells from PBMCs cultured without peptide, collected after COVID-19 vaccination. All receptors derive from a human donor who received a COVID-19 vaccine.

J is TRBJ2-4 and V is TRBV7-9; 7 bases map to TRBD1. Losses at the gene ends were 5 bases for V and 0 bases for J; bases not matched to a gene: 16. The CDR3 runs to 19 residues. CDR1 is SEHNR and CDR2 is FQNEAQ in the germline V gene (reference sequence). The CDR3 DNA sequence: TGTGCCAGCAGCCCAACCGGGACAGCCAGCCCCTTAGCCAAAAACATTCAGTACTTC. It translates to CASSPTGTASPLAKNIQYF.

This clone occurred a few times. Here the CDR3 DNA reads TGTGCCAGCAGCTTTTTATCGACCTCCTACAATGAGCAGTTCTTC. Translating it yields CASSFLSTSYNEQFF. The rearrangement links TRBV13 to TRBJ2-1, with D unresolved. Germline V lookup: CDR1 PRHDT, CDR2 FYEKMQ (reference sequence). V was clipped by 3 bases and J by 0 bases, with 9 bases between them. This CDR3 has 15 amino acids.

This clone came up once. J is TRBJ2-1 and V is TRBV5-1; TRBD2 aligns across 16 bases. Per the germline V gene, CDR1 is SGHRS and CDR2 is YFSETQ. This CDR3 contains 16 residues. V lost 4 bases and J lost 8; bases outside the gene matches: 6. Here the CDR3 reads CASSRGTSGGADEQFF. CDR3 bases: TGCGCCAGCAGCCGCGGGACTAGCGGGGGGGCCGATGAGCAGTTCTTC.

The sample holds a few counts of this clone. The chain uses TRBV5-1 and TRBJ2-2; D is perhaps TRBD2 (6 bases). V was pared by 3 bases and J by 0 bases, with 12 bases between. Germline V lookup: CDR1 SGHRS, CDR2 YFSETQ. The length of the CDR3 is 16 residues. CDR3: CASSSGTGANTGELFF. In nucleotides, the CDR3 is TGCGCCAGCAGCTCCGGGACGGGGGCGAACACCGGGGAGCTGTTTTTT.

V usage is TRBV6-5 and J usage is TRBJ1-4; TRBD1 aligns across 8 bases. Germline trimming cut 8 bases from V and 8 bases from J; bases unmatched to any gene: 13. This CDR3 comprises 15 residues. The germline CDR1 and CDR2 sequences are MNHEY and SVGAGI. CDR3 amino acids: CASGHFRGPWEKLFF. The CDR3 DNA follows: TGTGCCAGCGGCCATTTCAGGGGGCCCTGGGAAAAACTGTTTTTT.

This chain joins TRBV15 and TRBJ1-5, with D possibly TRBD1 on 5 matching bases. Germline V gives CDR1 LNHNV, CDR2 YYDKDF (reference sequence). This CDR3 has 14 amino acids. The V gene lost 5 bases and the J gene lost 4 bases, with 12 bases spanning the gap. CDR3 DNA: TGTGCCACCAGCGGAGGGACGGTAAATCAGCCCCAGCATTTT. Residues: CATSGGTVNQPQHF.

This clone was seen only once. The rearrangement uses TRBV6-5 and TRBJ1-2; D ambiguous. V dropped 4 bases and J dropped 4 bases, with 10 bases sitting between them. Germline CDR1 and CDR2: MNHEY and SVGAGI. This CDR3 is 13 amino acids long. CDR3: CASSSTELYGYTF. The CDR3, as DNA: TGTGCCAGCAGTTCTACAGAGCTCTATGGCTACACCTTC.

The chain recombines TRBV12-3 or TRBV12-4 with TRBJ2-7; D remains ambiguous. The CDR3 covers 12 residues. Between the trimmed V and J ends, which lost 4 bases and 3 bases, there was a span of 7 bases. As DNA, the CDR3 is TGTGCCAGCAGTTATGGGGACTACGAGCAGTACTTC. Protein sequence: CASSYGDYEQYF.

The CDR3 region has the DNA TGTGCCAGCAGCCGGGGACCTGGGGAGACCCAGTACTTC. Residues: CASSRGPGETQYF. The chain recombines TRBV5-4 with TRBJ2-5, with D perhaps given as TRBD1 or TRBD2 (5 bases each). The CDR3 spans 13 residues. Looked up from germline, CDR1 is SGHNT and CDR2 is YYREEE (reference sequence). Trimming shortened V by 4 bases and J by 5 bases, and 12 bases separated the two germline ends.

This chain connects TRBV4-1 to TRBJ2-1; D is possibly TRBD1 (5 bases). Trimming removed 4 bases at V and 0 bases at J, with 16 bases between. CDR1 is MGHRA, CDR2 YSYEKL, per germline. The CDR3 runs to 17 residues. The CDR3 DNA follows: TGCGCCAGCAGCCTTAAGGGGTCGGGCAACTCCTACAATGAGCAGTTCTTC. Translation gives CASSLKGSGNSYNEQFF.

This chain uses TRBV5-1 with TRBJ1-2; 8 nucleotides line up with TRBD1. Germline trimming cut 4 bases from V and 2 bases from J; bases unmatched to any gene: 1. Germline-derived CDR1 and CDR2 are SGHRS and YFSETQ. The CDR3 length is 13 residues. DNA of the CDR3: TGCGCCAGCAGCCGACAGGGGAACTATGGCTACACCTTC. Residues: CASSRQGNYGYTF.

J is TRBJ2-7 and V is TRBV3-1 (or the pseudogene TRBV3-2), with a weak D call TRBD2 (6 bases). Trimming cost V 4 bases and J 2 bases, with 12 bases left between them. CDR3 length: 14 residues. Germline V gene lookup returns CDR1 LGHDT and CDR2 YNNKEL (reference sequence). The CDR3 spells CASSPRDSAYEQYF. In DNA, the CDR3 is TGTGCCAGCAGCCCCCGGGACTCTGCCTACGAGCAGTACTTC.

This clone was seen a few times. V gene TRBV7-9 combines with J gene TRBJ1-2, with D unclear. The length of the CDR3 is 15 residues. Trimming pared 3 bases from V and 5 bases from J, leaving 16 bases between. CDR1 is SEHNR and CDR2 is FQNEAQ in the germline V gene (reference sequence). The CDR3 reads CASSLIQSGLYGYTF. The CDR3 DNA reads as TGTGCCAGCAGCTTGATCCAAAGCGGCCTTTATGGCTACACCTTC.

This chain connects TRBV5-1 to TRBJ1-5; 9 nucleotides line up with TRBD1. V trimming: 4 bases; J trimming: 7 bases; junction bases outside the gene matches: 15. The CDR3 contains 17 residues. CDR1 is SGHRS, CDR2 YFSETQ, per germline. CDR3 loop: CASSAGHRGRRRQPQHF. DNA for the CDR3: TGCGCCAGCAGCGCCGGGCACAGGGGGCGCAGGAGACAGCCCCAGCATTTT.